The 13 T cell receptor beta chains in this list originate from one sample, sequenced in a study of blood T cell repertoires in COVID-19. Assay used: immunoSEQ multiplex PCR; TCRdb lists only in-frame clones, some missing. This table has 200,000 to 250,000 clones, almost 85% appearing once. The sequenced material came from PBMCs or T cells enriched from blood (not recorded which). The source of these receptors is a man aged 35 to 55 who had recovered from COVID-19.

J is TRBJ1-1 and V is TRBV19; D unclear. The V end lost 5 bases, the J end lost 5 bases, and 15 bases lay between the germline ends. This CDR3 is built from 14 residues. Germline V CDR1 and CDR2: LNHDA, SQIVND (reference sequence). CDR3 loop: CASSAPGGRTEAFF. The CDR3 DNA reads as TGTGCCAGTAGTGCGCCCGGAGGGAGGACTGAAGCTTTCTTT.

This clone was seen ten or more times. This chain uses TRBV4-1 with TRBJ1-5, with D unresolved. The germline gives CDR1 MGHRA, CDR2 YSYEKL. This CDR3 has 19 amino acids. V lost 4 bases and J 1 base, leaving 23 bases between the germline ends. CDR3 region: CASSRYRAYLRRSNQPQHF. As DNA, the CDR3 is TGCGCCAGCAGCCGCTACCGAGCCTATCTTCGGAGGAGCAATCAGCCCCAGCATTTT.

This sequence joins TRBV3-1 (or the pseudogene TRBV3-2) and TRBJ2-7; 8 bases fit TRBD1. CDR3 size: 14 residues. Trimming removed 3 bases from V and 4 bases from J; junction bases left unmatched: 5. Germline V gene data show CDR1 as LGHDT and CDR2 as YNNKEL (reference sequence). The CDR3 reads CASSHPGGTYEQYF. The DNA for the CDR3 is TGTGCCAGCAGCCACCCAGGGGGCACGTACGAGCAGTACTTC.

The chain employs TRBV2 and TRBJ1-1; 9 bases map to TRBD1. This CDR3 has 14 residues. Germline-derived CDR1 and CDR2 are SNHLY and FYNNEI. V shed 9 bases, J shed 1 base, and the junction held 6 bases outside the gene matches. CDR3 bases: TGTGCCAGTGGGACGGACAGGGGGAACACTGAAGCTTTCTTT. Amino acids: CASGTDRGNTEAFF.

V is TRBV2 and J is TRBJ2-2, with D maybe TRBD2 (7 bases). This CDR3 is 15 amino acids long. Looked up from germline, CDR1 is SNHLY and CDR2 is FYNNEI. Trimming cost V 6 bases and J 5 bases, with 16 bases left between them. The CDR3 spells CASRASGGGTGELFF. The CDR3 DNA sequence: TGTGCCAGCAGGGCTAGCGGAGGGGGGACCGGGGAGCTGTTTTTT.

V gene TRBV4-1 combines with J gene TRBJ1-2, with a weak D call TRBD1 (6 bases). Germline CDR1 MGHRA, CDR2 YSYEKL. The CDR3 has 14 residues. V was trimmed by 8 bases and J by 4 bases, leaving 17 bases between them. CDR3 amino acids: CASRDQGRSYGYTF. As DNA, the CDR3 is TGCGCCAGCCGGGACCAGGGGAGAAGCTATGGCTACACCTTC.

The gene calls are TRBV5-4 and TRBJ1-4; 9 nucleotides agree with TRBD1. This CDR3 is built from 15 residues. The V and J ends lost 3 bases and 6 bases, in that order; junction bases with no gene match: 6. Germline loops: CDR1 SGHNT, CDR2 YYREEE (reference sequence). The CDR3 spells CASSSRDRDHEKLFF. For the CDR3, the DNA is TGTGCCAGCAGCTCCAGGGACAGGGATCATGAAAAACTGTTTTTT.

The chain joins TRBV30 to TRBJ2-1, with TRBD2 identical over 8 bases. CDR1 GTSNPN and CDR2 SVGIG come from the germline V gene (reference sequence). The junction had 9 bases not matched to a gene; V was cut back by 7 bases and J by 4 bases. CDR3 length: 14 residues. DNA for the CDR3: TGTGCCTCGCCGGTAGCGGGGCCATACAATGAGCAGTTCTTC. It is translated as CASPVAGPYNEQFF.

The chain is built from TRBV5-1 and TRBJ2-3; TRBD1 is a possible D gene (6 bases). V was trimmed by 3 bases and J by 1 base, leaving 12 bases between them. CDR3 length equals 15 residues. The germline V gene encodes CDR1 SGHRS and CDR2 YFSETQ. The CDR3 spells CASSSTGSGTDTQYF. As DNA, the CDR3 is TGCGCCAGCAGCTCAACAGGGTCTGGCACAGATACGCAGTATTTT.

The chain couples TRBV3-1 (or the pseudogene TRBV3-2) to TRBJ2-7; 7 bases line up with TRBD1. The CDR3 sequence is 11 residues long. After removal of 2 bases from V and 9 bases from J, the junction contained 1 base not matched to a gene. CDR1 is LGHDT, CDR2 YNNKEL, per germline (reference sequence). The CDR3 loop is CASSQRDRQYF. CDR3 DNA: TGTGCCAGCAGCCAAAGGGACAGGCAGTACTTC.

This chain links TRBV7-8 with TRBJ2-4, with D unresolved. Germline loops: CDR1 SGHVS, CDR2 FQNEAQ. With 4 bases removed from V and 5 bases from J, the gap between germline ends came to 9 bases. This CDR3 has 13 residues. The CDR3 spells CASSSGPENIQYF. CDR3 DNA sequence: TGTGCCAGCAGCTCGGGTCCCGAAAACATTCAGTACTTC.

This clone appeared once. This rearrangement joins TRBV11-2 to TRBJ1-2; D unclear. From germline, CDR1 is SGHAT and CDR2 FQNNGV. V was clipped by 4 bases and J by 4 bases, with 4 bases between them. CDR3 length: 11 residues. CDR3 in DNA: TGTGCCAGCAGCTCTCTCTATGGCTACACCTTC. Protein sequence: CASSSLYGYTF. Based on the CDR3 plus reference TRBV11-2 and TRBJ1-2, the full variable domain is EAGVAQSPRYKIIEKRQSVAFWCNPISGHATLYWYQQILGQGPKLLIQFQNNGVVDDSQLPKDRFSAERLKGVDSTLKIQPAKLEDSAVYLCASSSLYGYTFGSGTRLTVV.

The V and J genes are TRBV4-1 and TRBJ1-2; no firm D call. Per germline, CDR1 MGHRA and CDR2 YSYEKL. The CDR3 is 16 amino acids. V lost 0 bases, J lost 2 bases, and 13 bases lay in between. The CDR3 DNA is TGCGCCAGCAGCCAAGATGGAGTGAGGCGGAACTATGGCTACACCTTC. This sequence encodes CASSQDGVRRNYGYTF.